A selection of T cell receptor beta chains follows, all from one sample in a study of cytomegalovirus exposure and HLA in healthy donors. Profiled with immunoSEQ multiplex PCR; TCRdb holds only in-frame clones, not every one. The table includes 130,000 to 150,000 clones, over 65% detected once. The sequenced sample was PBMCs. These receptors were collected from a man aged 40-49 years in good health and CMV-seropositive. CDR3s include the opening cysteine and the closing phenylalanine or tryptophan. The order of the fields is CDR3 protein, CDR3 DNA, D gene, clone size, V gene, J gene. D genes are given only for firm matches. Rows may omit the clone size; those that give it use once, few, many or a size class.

CDR3: CASRSDRAGNTIYF; DNA: TGTGCCAGCAGATCCGACAGGGCTGGAAACACCATATATTTT; D: TRBD1; size: once; V: TRBV28; J: TRBJ1-3
CDR3: CASSGIIAGAPIAQYF; DNA: TGCGCCAGCAGCGGCATAATAGCGGGAGCTCCAATTGCGCAGTATTTT; D: TRBD2; size: -; V: TRBV5-1; J: TRBJ2-3
CDR3: CASSYSHGTYYEQYF; DNA: TGTGCCAGCAGTTACTCCCATGGGACATACTACGAGCAGTACTTC; D: -; size: -; V: TRBV6-5; J: TRBJ2-7
CDR3: CASSSSTGGRAYEQYF; DNA: TGTGCCAGCAGTAGCTCTACAGGGGGAAGGGCCTACGAGCAGTACTTC; D: TRBD1; size: -; V: TRBV28; J: TRBJ2-7
CDR3: CATSRMPPISRSTYEQYF; DNA: TGTGCCACCAGCAGAATGCCCCCCATAAGTAGGAGCACTTACGAGCAGTACTTC; D: -; size: -; V: TRBV15; J: TRBJ2-7
CDR3: CASSKSLDFYEQYF; DNA: TGCGCCAGCAGCAAGAGCTTGGACTTCTACGAGCAGTACTTC; D: -; size: -; V: TRBV5-1; J: TRBJ2-7
CDR3: CASASGISYEQYF; DNA: TGTGCCAGTGCATCAGGTATCTCCTACGAGCAGTACTTC; D: -; size: -; V: TRBV19; J: TRBJ2-7
CDR3: CASSLNRGLGNTIYF; DNA: TGTGCCAGCAGTTTAAACAGGGGGCTTGGAAACACCATATATTTT; D: TRBD1; size: -; V: TRBV27; J: TRBJ1-3
CDR3: CASSRSSGGPNYGYTF; DNA: TGCGCCAGCAGCCGGTCATCGGGGGGGCCTAACTATGGCTACACCTTC; D: -; size: -; V: TRBV5-1; J: TRBJ1-2
CDR3: CASSLSSGKEDTQYF; DNA: TGTGCCAGCAGCTTGTCTTCAGGGAAGGAAGATACGCAGTATTTT; D: -; size: -; V: TRBV5-4; J: TRBJ2-3
CDR3: CASRFPIPVATDTQYF; DNA: TGTGCAAGTCGCTTTCCAATCCCCGTGGCCACAGATACGCAGTATTTT; D: -; size: -; V: TRBV12-2; J: TRBJ2-3
CDR3: CASSLGPNEKLFF; DNA: TGTGCCAGCAGTTTAGGGCCTAATGAAAAACTGTTTTTT; D: -; size: -; V: TRBV28; J: TRBJ1-4
CDR3: CSSSLDRVNVLTF; DNA: TGTTCCAGCAGCTTAGACAGGGTCAACGTCCTGACTTTC; D: TRBD1; size: -; V: TRBV7-9; J: TRBJ2-6
CDR3: CATADAGYGYTF; DNA: TGTGCCACCGCCGACGCGGGTTATGGCTACACCTTC; D: -; size: -; V: TRBV6-6; J: TRBJ1-2
CDR3: CAWSEQTNSPLHF; DNA: TGTGCCTGGAGTGAACAGACTAATTCACCCCTCCACTTT; D: -; size: -; V: TRBV30; J: TRBJ1-6
CDR3: CASSAQSSGTYEQYF; DNA: TGTGCCAGTAGCGCACAGTCTAGCGGGACCTACGAGCAGTACTTC; D: TRBD2; size: -; V: TRBV19; J: TRBJ2-7
CDR3: CASSEGLVNEQFF; DNA: TGTGCCAGCAGTGAGGGACTAGTCAATGAGCAGTTCTTC; D: TRBD2; size: -; V: TRBV25-1; J: TRBJ2-1
CDR3: CASSATSGSPAPQYF; DNA: TGCGCCAGCAGTGCCACTAGCGGGAGTCCCGCCCCGCAGTACTTC; D: TRBD2; size: -; V: TRBV4-1; J: TRBJ2-7
CDR3: CASSKLAGDLNEQFF; DNA: TGCGCCAGCAGCAAACTAGCGGGAGATCTCAATGAGCAGTTCTTC; D: TRBD2; size: -; V: TRBV5-1; J: TRBJ2-1
CDR3: CASSLATGTYNEQFF; DNA: TGTGCCAGCAGCTTGGCAACAGGCACCTACAATGAGCAGTTCTTC; D: -; size: -; V: TRBV5-4; J: TRBJ2-1
CDR3: CASSLYSGELFF; DNA: TGTGCCAGCAGCTTATATTCCGGGGAGCTGTTTTTT; D: -; size: -; V: TRBV13; J: TRBJ2-2
CDR3: CASSPGPTGGPSDTQYF; DNA: TGTGCCAGCAGCCCGGGCCCCACGGGAGGGCCTTCAGATACGCAGTATTTT; D: TRBD2; size: -; V: TRBV11-3; J: TRBJ2-3
CDR3: CAWSRLAGLNSLSGANVLTF; DNA: TGTGCCTGGAGCCGACTAGCGGGGCTGAACAGTTTATCTGGGGCCAACGTCCTGACTTTC; D: TRBD2; size: -; V: TRBV30; J: TRBJ2-6
CDR3: CASSPLTGGTNTGELFF; DNA: TGCGCCAGCAGCCCTTTAACGGGAGGGACGAACACCGGGGAGCTGTTTTTT; D: TRBD2; size: few; V: TRBV4-3; J: TRBJ2-2
CDR3: CASSLRGRGRRGVFLYEQYF; DNA: TGTGCCAGCAGCCTGCGGGGGCGGGGTAGGCGGGGGGTCTTTTTGTACGAGCAGTACTTC; D: TRBD2; size: once; V: TRBV11-3; J: TRBJ2-7
CDR3: CASSLGEGGGTEAFF; DNA: TGCGCCAGCAGCTTGGGTGAAGGGGGGGGCACTGAAGCTTTCTTT; D: -; size: -; V: TRBV5-1; J: TRBJ1-1
CDR3: CASSLTSGTTGELFF; DNA: TGTGCCAGCAGTTTAACTAGCGGGACCACCGGGGAGCTGTTTTTT; D: TRBD2; size: -; V: TRBV27; J: TRBJ2-2
CDR3: CASSLGTGFYEQYF; DNA: TGTGCCAGCAGCTTGGGGACAGGGTTTTACGAGCAGTACTTC; D: TRBD1; size: -; V: TRBV5-4; J: TRBJ2-7
CDR3: CASSNLTSGRGKNIQYF; DNA: TGTGCCAGCAGCAACCTAACTAGCGGGAGAGGCAAAAACATTCAGTACTTC; D: -; size: -; V: TRBV21-1; J: TRBJ2-4
CDR3: CASSHGGRNQPQHF; DNA: TGTGCCAGCAGTCATGGAGGGCGCAATCAGCCCCAGCATTTT; D: -; size: -; V: TRBV6-5; J: TRBJ1-5
CDR3: CASSLDGGRILEQFF; DNA: TGCGCCAGCAGCTTGGACGGCGGGAGGATTTTAGAGCAGTTCTTC; D: TRBD2; size: -; V: TRBV5-1; J: TRBJ2-1
CDR3: CASSHLQVNTEAFF; DNA: TGTGCCAGCAGCCACCTCCAGGTGAACACTGAAGCTTTCTTT; D: -; size: -; V: TRBV27; J: TRBJ1-1
CDR3: CASSLTSGGYNEQFF; DNA: TGTGCCAGCAGCTTGACTAGCGGGGGCTACAATGAGCAGTTCTTC; D: TRBD2; size: -; V: TRBV5-6; J: TRBJ2-1
CDR3: CASISGQGSTGELFF; DNA: TGTGCCAGCATAAGTGGACAGGGGTCCACCGGGGAGCTGTTTTTT; D: TRBD1; size: -; V: TRBV6-6; J: TRBJ2-2
CDR3: CASSSLEVAGTEKLFF; DNA: TGTGCCAGCAGCTCGCTTGAGGTGGCGGGGACCGAAAAACTGTTTTTT; D: -; size: -; V: TRBV7-6; J: TRBJ1-4
CDR3: CASSGDTGAGYTF; DNA: TGTGCCAGCAGTGGCGATACGGGTGCTGGCTACACCTTC; D: -; size: -; V: TRBV6-6; J: TRBJ1-2
CDR3: CASSFVAGGLRGEQYF; DNA: TGCGCCAGCAGCTTTGTAGCGGGAGGCCTCCGTGGCGAGCAGTACTTC; D: TRBD2; size: once; V: TRBV5-1; J: TRBJ2-7
CDR3: CASSLSAEAFF; DNA: TGTGCCAGCAGCTTATCCGCTGAAGCTTTCTTT; D: -; size: -; V: TRBV7-2; J: TRBJ1-1
CDR3: CASSLLFRTSGVNEQFF; DNA: TGCGCCAGCAGCTTGTTATTCCGGACTAGCGGGGTCAATGAGCAGTTCTTC; D: TRBD2; size: -; V: TRBV5-1; J: TRBJ2-1
CDR3: CASWDRGSYTF; DNA: TGTGCCTCCTGGGACAGGGGGAGCTACACCTTC; D: TRBD1; size: -; V: TRBV30; J: TRBJ1-2
CDR3: CASSLDRPYEQYF; DNA: TGCGCCAGCAGCTTGGACAGACCCTACGAGCAGTACTTC; D: -; size: -; V: TRBV5-1; J: TRBJ2-7
CDR3: CAISESTGGRTFNYGYTF; DNA: TGTGCCATCAGTGAGTCGACAGGAGGCAGGACCTTTAACTATGGCTACACCTTC; D: -; size: -; V: TRBV10-3; J: TRBJ1-2
CDR3: CASSPRLEQFF; DNA: TGTGCCAGCAGCCCTAGGCTTGAGCAGTTCTTC; D: -; size: few; V: TRBV6-4; J: TRBJ2-1
CDR3: CASSVSNRGSQPQHF; DNA: TGTGCCAGCAGTGTTTCGAACAGGGGGTCTCAGCCCCAGCATTTT; D: TRBD1; size: -; V: TRBV6-1; J: TRBJ1-5
CDR3: CASSGRGTRSTDTQYF; DNA: TGTGCCAGCAGTGGGCGCGGGACTAGATCCACAGATACGCAGTATTTT; D: TRBD2; size: -; V: TRBV2; J: TRBJ2-3
CDR3: CASTQQSPMNTEAFF; DNA: TGCGCCAGCACCCAACAGAGCCCCATGAACACTGAAGCTTTCTTT; D: -; size: few; V: TRBV5-1; J: TRBJ1-1
CDR3: CASSLVAGGSGREVETQYF; DNA: TGCGCCAGCAGCTTGGTGGCGGGAGGATCAGGACGTGAGGTTGAGACCCAGTACTTC; D: TRBD2; size: -; V: TRBV5-1; J: TRBJ2-5
CDR3: CASSDTGGEPQHF; DNA: TGTGCCAGTAGTGATACAGGGGGCGAGCCCCAGCATTTT; D: TRBD1; size: -; V: TRBV19; J: TRBJ1-5
CDR3: CASSVELADYNEQFF; DNA: TGTGCCAGCAGTGTGGAACTAGCGGACTACAATGAGCAGTTCTTC; D: TRBD2; size: -; V: TRBV6-1; J: TRBJ2-1
CDR3: CASSSRGLAGDSYNEQFF; DNA: TGTGCCAGCAGCTCCCGAGGTCTAGCGGGCGACTCCTACAATGAGCAGTTCTTC; D: TRBD2; size: -; V: TRBV7-9; J: TRBJ2-1
CDR3: CASSEARYQETQYF; DNA: TGCGCCAGCAGCGAGGCTCGCTACCAAGAGACCCAGTACTTC; D: -; size: -; V: TRBV5-1; J: TRBJ2-5
CDR3: CASSWGNSGSAETQYF; DNA: TGCGCCAGCAGCTGGGGTAATAGCGGGAGCGCAGAGACCCAGTACTTC; D: TRBD2; size: once; V: TRBV5-1; J: TRBJ2-5
CDR3: CASSSDREADF; DNA: TGTGCCAGCAGTTCGGACAGGGAGGCGGACTTC; D: TRBD1; size: -; V: TRBV6-6; J: TRBJ1-2